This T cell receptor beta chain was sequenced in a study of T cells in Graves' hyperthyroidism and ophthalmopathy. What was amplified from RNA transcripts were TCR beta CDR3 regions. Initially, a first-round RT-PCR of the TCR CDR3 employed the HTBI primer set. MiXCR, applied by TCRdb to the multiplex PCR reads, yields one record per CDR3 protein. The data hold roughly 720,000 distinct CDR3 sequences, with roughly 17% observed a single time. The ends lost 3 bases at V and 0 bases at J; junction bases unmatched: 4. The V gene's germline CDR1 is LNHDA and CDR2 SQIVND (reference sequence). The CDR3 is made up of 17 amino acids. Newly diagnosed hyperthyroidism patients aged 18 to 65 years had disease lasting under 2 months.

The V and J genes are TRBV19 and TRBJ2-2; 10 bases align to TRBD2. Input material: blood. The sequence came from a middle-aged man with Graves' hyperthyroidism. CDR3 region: CASSIKAGGTNTGELFF. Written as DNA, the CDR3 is TGTGCCAGTAGTATCAAAGCGGGAGGGACGAACACCGGGGAGCTGTTTTTT.